Sequencing of this T cell receptor beta chain was carried out in a study of human T cells and chemical hapten exposure. Turning to the study itself: Small differences in pooled library volume mainly drove the variation in TCR yields per sample. Broader study findings: Once DPC sensitization occurred, TCRs above 1 in 1000 frequency showed no change.

As regards this clonotype: What it binds is not known.

Time point specified: patch test 1, 2 weeks after DPC sensitization. Treatment in this sample: therapeutic diphenylcyclopropenone sensitization with weekly scalp DPC. The library tagged each cDNA molecule with unique molecular identifiers. TCRdb itself ran the RACE reads through MiXCR, one entry per CDR3 protein. The table includes some 400,000 distinct CDR3 sequences, approximately 5.1% detected once. Trimming stripped 8 bases from V and 2 bases from J, with 8 bases between. CDR1 SGHTA and CDR2 FQGNSA come from the germline V gene. The CDR3 is 12 residues long. The source was whole blood, collected in connection with sensitization to the hapten diphenylcyclopropenone (DPC). V gene TRBV7-2 combines with J gene TRBJ2-3; perhaps TRBD1 as D (5 bases). The sequence was obtained from a woman aged 45-59 years with alopecia areata. Some clones in this sample may be carry-over from other donors' samples. CDR3 sequence: CASGAYTDTQYF. As DNA, the CDR3 is TGTGCCAGCGGGGCCTACACAGATACGCAGTATTTT.